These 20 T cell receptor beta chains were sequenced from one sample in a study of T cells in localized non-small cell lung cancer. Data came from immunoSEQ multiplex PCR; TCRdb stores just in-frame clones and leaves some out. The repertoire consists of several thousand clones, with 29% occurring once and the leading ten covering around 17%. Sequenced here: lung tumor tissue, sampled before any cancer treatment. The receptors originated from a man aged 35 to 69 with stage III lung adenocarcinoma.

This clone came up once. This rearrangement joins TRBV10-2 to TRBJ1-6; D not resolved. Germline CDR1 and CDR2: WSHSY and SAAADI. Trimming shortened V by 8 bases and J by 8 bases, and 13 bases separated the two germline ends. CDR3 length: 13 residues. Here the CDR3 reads CASRRGVDSPLHF. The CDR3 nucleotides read TGCGCCAGCCGGAGAGGAGTGGATTCACCCCTCCACTTT.

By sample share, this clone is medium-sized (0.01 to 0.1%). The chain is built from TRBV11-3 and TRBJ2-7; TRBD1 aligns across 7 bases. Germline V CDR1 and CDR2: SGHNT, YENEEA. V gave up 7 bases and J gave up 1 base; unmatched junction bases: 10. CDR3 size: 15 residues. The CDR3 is CASTLRQGPSYEQYF. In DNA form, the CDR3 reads TGTGCCAGCACCCTACGACAGGGCCCTTCCTACGAGCAGTACTTC.

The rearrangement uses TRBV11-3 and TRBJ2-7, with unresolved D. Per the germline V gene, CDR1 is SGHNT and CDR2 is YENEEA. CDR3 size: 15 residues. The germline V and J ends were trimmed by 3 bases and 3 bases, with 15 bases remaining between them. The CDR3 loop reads CASSLKKWVNYEQYV. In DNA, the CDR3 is TGTGCCAGCAGCTTGAAAAAATGGGTGAACTACGAGCAGTACGTC.

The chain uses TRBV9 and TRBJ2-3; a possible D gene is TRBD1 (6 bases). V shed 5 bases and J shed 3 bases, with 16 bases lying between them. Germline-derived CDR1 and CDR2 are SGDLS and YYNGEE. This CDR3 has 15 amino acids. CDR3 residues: CASRSGSTGTDTQYF. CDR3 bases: TGTGCCAGCAGGTCCGGGTCCACAGGGACAGATACGCAGTATTTT.

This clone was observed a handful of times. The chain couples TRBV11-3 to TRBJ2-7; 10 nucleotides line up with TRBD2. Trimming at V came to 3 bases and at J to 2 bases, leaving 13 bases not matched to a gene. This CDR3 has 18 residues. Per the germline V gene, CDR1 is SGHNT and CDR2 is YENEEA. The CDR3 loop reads CASSLVGLAGEGAYEQYF. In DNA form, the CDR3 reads TGTGCCAGCAGCTTGGTAGGGCTAGCGGGAGAGGGGGCCTACGAGCAGTACTTC.

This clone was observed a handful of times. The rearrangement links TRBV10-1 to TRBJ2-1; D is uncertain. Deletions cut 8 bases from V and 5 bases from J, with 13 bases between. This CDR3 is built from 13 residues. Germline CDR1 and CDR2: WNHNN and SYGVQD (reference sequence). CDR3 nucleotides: TGCGCCAGCCAAGAAAACAGACACAATGAGCAGTTCTTC. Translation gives CASQENRHNEQFF.

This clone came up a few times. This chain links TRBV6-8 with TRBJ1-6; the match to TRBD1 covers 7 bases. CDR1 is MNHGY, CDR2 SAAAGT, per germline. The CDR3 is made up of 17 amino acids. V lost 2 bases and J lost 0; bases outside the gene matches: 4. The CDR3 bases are TGTGCCAGCAGTTACCCGGGACAGAGCTCCTATAATTCACCCCTCCACTTT. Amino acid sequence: CASSYPGQSSYNSPLHF.

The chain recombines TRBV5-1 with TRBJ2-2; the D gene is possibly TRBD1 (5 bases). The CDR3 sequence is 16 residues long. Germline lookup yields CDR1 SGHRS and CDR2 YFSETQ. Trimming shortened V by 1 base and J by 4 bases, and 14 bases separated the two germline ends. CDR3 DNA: TGCGCCAGCAGCTTGTCGGACACCCCGTCCACCGGGGAGCTGTTTTTT. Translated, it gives CASSLSDTPSTGELFF.

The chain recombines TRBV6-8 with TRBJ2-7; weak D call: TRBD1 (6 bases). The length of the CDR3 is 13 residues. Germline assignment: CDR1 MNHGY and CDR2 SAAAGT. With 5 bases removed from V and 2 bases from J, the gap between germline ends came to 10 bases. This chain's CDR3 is CASSLDRTYEQYF. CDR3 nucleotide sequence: TGTGCCAGCAGTCTAGACAGGACCTACGAGCAGTACTTC.

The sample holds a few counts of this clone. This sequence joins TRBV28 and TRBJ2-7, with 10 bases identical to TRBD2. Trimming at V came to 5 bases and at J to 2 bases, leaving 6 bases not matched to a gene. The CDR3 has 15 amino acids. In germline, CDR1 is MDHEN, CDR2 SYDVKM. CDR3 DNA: TGTGCCAGCAGTCCGTCTAGCGGGGGAACCTACGAGCAGTACGTC. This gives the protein CASSPSSGGTYEQYV.

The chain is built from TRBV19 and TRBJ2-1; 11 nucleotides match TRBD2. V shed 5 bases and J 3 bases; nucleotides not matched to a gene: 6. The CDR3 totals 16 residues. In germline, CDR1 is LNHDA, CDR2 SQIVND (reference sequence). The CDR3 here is CASSSLAGAYYNEQFF. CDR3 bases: TGTGCCAGTAGTTCACTAGCGGGAGCTTACTACAATGAGCAGTTCTTC.

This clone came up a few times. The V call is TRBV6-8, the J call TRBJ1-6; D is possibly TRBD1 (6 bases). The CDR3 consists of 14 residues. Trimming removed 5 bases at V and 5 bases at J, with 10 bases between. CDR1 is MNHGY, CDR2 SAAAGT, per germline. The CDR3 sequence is CASSVTGHNSPLHF. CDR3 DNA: TGTGCCAGCAGTGTAACAGGGCATAATTCACCCCTCCACTTT.

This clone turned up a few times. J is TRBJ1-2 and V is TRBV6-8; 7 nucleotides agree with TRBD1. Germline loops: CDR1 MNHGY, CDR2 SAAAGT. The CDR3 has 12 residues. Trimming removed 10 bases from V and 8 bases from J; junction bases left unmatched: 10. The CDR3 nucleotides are TGTGCCATCAACCGGGACAGCTCCGGCTACACCTTC. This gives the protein CAINRDSSGYTF.

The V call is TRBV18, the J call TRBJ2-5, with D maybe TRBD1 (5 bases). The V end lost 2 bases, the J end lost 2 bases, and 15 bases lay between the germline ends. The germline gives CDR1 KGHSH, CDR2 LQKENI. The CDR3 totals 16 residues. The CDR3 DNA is TGTGCCAGCTCACCAGGATTCTCCAGGGTGCAAGAGACCCAGTACTTC. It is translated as CASSPGFSRVQETQYF.

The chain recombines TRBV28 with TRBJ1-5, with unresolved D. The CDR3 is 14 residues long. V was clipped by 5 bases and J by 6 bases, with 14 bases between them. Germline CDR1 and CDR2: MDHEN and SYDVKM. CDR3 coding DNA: TGTGCCAGCAGTACGATCCGTCTCGGTCAGCCCCAGCATTTT. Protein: CASSTIRLGQPQHF.

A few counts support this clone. The CDR3 sequence is CASSPQRGGQETQYF. The DNA for the CDR3 is TGTGCCAGCTCACCACAAAGGGGGGGTCAAGAGACCCAGTACTTC. The chain recombines TRBV18 with TRBJ2-5; D may be TRBD2 (7 bases). In germline, CDR1 is KGHSH, CDR2 LQKENI. V was shortened by 1 base and J by 2 bases, with 11 bases between the two germline ends. There are 15 residues in the CDR3.

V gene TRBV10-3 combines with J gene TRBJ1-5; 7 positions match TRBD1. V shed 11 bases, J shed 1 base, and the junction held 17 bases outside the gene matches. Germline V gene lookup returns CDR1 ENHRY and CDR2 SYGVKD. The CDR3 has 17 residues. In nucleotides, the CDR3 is TGTGCCGCTTCCTCCACGGTCGGGACAGCAAGCAATCAGCCCCAGCATTTT. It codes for CAASSTVGTASNQPQHF.

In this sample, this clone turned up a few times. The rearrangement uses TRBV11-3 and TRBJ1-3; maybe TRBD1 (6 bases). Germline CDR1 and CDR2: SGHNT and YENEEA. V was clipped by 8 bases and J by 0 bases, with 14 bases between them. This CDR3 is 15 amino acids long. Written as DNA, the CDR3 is TGTGCCAGCTGGGCGGGGGGACACTCTGGAAACACCATATATTTT. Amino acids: CASWAGGHSGNTIYF.

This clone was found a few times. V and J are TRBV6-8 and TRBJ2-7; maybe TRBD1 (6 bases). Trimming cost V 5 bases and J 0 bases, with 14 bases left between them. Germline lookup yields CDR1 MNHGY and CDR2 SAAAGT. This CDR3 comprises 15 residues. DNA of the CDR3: TGTGCCAGCAGTAAAAGCCCGGACAGCTCCTACGAGCAGTACTTC. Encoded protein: CASSKSPDSSYEQYF.

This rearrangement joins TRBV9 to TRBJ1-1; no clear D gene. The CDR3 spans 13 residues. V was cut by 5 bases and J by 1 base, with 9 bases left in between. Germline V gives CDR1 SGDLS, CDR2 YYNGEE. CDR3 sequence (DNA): TGTGCCAGCAGTGAATCGGAGAACACTGAAGCTTTCTTT. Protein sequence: CASSESENTEAFF.